This paragraph covers one T cell receptor beta chain sequence. Clinical history as reported by participants underpinned cohort assignment. This specimen belongs to a study of blood T cell repertoires in COVID-19. Repertoires were generated with immunoSEQ multiplex PCR, while TCRdb's copy carries only in-frame clones and drops some. Here the sample spans 250,000 to 350,000 clones, 88% being singletons. CDR3 length: 12 amino acids. V lost 5 bases to trimming and J lost 10 bases; unmatched junction nucleotides: 6. The germline CDR1 and CDR2 sequences are LNHDA and SQIVND (reference sequence). This sequence joins TRBV19 and TRBJ2-7; 9 bases fit TRBD1. Input material: PBMCs or T cells enriched from blood (not recorded which). This TCR was sampled from a woman in her thirties who had recovered from COVID-19. This CDR3 is CASSEQGATQYF. CDR3 nucleotide sequence: TGTGCCAGTAGTGAACAGGGGGCAACCCAGTACTTC.